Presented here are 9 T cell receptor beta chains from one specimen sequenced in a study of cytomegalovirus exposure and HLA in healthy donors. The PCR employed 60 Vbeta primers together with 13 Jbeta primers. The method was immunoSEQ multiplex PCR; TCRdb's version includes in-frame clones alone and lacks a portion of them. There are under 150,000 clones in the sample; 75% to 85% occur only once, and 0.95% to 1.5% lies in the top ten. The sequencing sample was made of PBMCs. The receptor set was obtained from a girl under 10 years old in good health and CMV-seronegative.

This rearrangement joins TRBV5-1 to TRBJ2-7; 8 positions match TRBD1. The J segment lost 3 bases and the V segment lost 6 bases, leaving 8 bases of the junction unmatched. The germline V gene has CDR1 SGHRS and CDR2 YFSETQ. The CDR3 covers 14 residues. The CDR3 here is CASTNGQGYYEQYF. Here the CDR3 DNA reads TGCGCCAGCACCAACGGACAGGGATACTACGAGCAGTACTTC.

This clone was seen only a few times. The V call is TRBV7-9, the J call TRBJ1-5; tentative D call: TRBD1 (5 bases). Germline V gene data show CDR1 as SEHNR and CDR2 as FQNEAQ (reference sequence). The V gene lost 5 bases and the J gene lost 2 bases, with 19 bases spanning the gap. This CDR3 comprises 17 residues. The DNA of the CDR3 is TGTGCCAGCAGCCATGTGGTCGTGGGGCGAGGCAATCAGCCCCAGCATTTT. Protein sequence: CASSHVVVGRGNQPQHF.

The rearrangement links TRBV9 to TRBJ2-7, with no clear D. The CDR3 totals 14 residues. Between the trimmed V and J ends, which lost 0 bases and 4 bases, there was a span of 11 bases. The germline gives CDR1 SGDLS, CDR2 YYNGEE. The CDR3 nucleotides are TGTGCCAGCAGCGTAGCAGGCGCTGGTTACGAGCAGTACTTC. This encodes CASSVAGAGYEQYF.

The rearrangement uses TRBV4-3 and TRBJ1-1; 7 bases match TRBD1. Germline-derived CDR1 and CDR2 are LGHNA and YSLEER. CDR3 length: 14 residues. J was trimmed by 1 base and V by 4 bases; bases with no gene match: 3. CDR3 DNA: TGCGCCAGCAGCCGGGGGACAGAGAACACTGAAGCTTTCTTT. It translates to CASSRGTENTEAFF.

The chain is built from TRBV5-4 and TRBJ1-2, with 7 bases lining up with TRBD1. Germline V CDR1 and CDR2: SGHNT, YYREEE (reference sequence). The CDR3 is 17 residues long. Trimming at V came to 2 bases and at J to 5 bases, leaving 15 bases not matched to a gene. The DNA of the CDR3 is TGTGCCAGCAGCTTCAAGATGATCCGGGACAGTCTTTATGGCTACACCTTC. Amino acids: CASSFKMIRDSLYGYTF.

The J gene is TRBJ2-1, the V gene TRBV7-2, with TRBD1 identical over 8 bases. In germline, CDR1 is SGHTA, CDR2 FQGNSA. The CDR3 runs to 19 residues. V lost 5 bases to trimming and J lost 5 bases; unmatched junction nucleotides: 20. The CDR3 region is CASSPWRWTGSVVHNEQFF. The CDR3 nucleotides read TGTGCCAGCAGCCCCTGGAGGTGGACAGGGAGTGTTGTCCACAATGAGCAGTTCTTC. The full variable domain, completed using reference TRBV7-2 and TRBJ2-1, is GAGVSQSPSNKVTEKGKDVELRCDPISGHTALYWYRQSLGQGLEFLIYFQGNSAPDKSGLPSDRFSAERTGGSVSTLTIQRTQQEDSAVYLCASSPWRWTGSVVHNEQFFGPGTRLTVL.

This CDR3 is CASSPPYFPGNGYTF. The DNA for the CDR3 is TGTGCCAGCTCACCACCGTATTTCCCAGGGAATGGCTACACCTTC. The chain combines TRBV18 with TRBJ1-2, with D possibly matching TRBD1 (5 bases). Per the germline V gene, CDR1 is KGHSH and CDR2 is LQKENI. V was shortened by 0 bases and J by 6 bases, with 14 bases between the two germline ends. The CDR3 runs to 15 residues.

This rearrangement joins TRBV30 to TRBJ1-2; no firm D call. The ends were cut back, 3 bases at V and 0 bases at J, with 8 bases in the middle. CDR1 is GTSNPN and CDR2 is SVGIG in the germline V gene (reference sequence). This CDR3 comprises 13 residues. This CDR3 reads CAWSPPANYGYTF. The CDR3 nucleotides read TGTGCCTGGAGCCCCCCCGCTAACTATGGCTACACCTTC.

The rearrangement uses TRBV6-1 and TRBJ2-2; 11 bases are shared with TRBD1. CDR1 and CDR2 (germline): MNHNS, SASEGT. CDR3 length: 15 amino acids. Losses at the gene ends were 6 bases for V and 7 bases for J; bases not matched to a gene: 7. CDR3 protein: CASRARTGGFGELFF. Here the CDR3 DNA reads TGTGCCAGCAGAGCTCGGACAGGGGGCTTCGGGGAGCTGTTTTTT.